These 11 T cell receptor beta chains came from one sample sequenced in a study of blood T cell repertoires in COVID-19. Sequencing was performed with immunoSEQ multiplex PCR; in TCRdb, only in-frame clones are kept and a portion is missing. The table records 150,000 or so clones, roughly nine tenths of them present only once. Sequencing was performed on PBMCs or T cells enriched from blood (not recorded which). The receptors come from a woman aged 40-49 years who had been exposed to COVID-19.

The rearrangement joins TRBV4-1 to TRBJ1-5; 9 bases agree with TRBD1. The germline gives CDR1 MGHRA, CDR2 YSYEKL. The CDR3 has 17 amino acids. V gave up 0 bases and J gave up 4 bases; unmatched junction bases: 7. The CDR3 reads CASSQDLHRGRNQPQHF. The CDR3 DNA is TGCGCCAGCAGCCAAGATCTGCACAGGGGGCGGAATCAGCCCCAGCATTTT.

The chain uses TRBV19 and TRBJ1-6; D perhaps matches TRBD1 (5 bases). Germline lookup yields CDR1 LNHDA and CDR2 SQIVND (reference sequence). The CDR3 loop spans 17 amino acids. V lost 1 base and J lost 3, with 13 bases in between. CDR3 DNA sequence: TGTGCCAGTAGTATAGGTCTGACAGAGAGCTATAATTCACCCCTCCACTTT. Translated: CASSIGLTESYNSPLHF.

The V call is TRBV11-2, the J call TRBJ1-1, with D hard to call. The germline gives CDR1 SGHAT, CDR2 FQNNGV. V gave up 1 base and J gave up 2 bases, with 14 bases separating them. CDR3 size: 16 residues. As DNA, the CDR3 is TGTGCCAGCAGCTTAGTCCCCCTAAGCCTTAACACTGAAGCTTTCTTT. Its protein is CASSLVPLSLNTEAFF.

This chain connects TRBV19 to TRBJ2-7; D might be TRBD1 (6 bases). The CDR3 contains 14 residues. Trimming pared 4 bases from V and 5 bases from J, leaving 15 bases between. Germline loops: CDR1 LNHDA, CDR2 SQIVND (reference sequence). The CDR3 DNA sequence: TGTGCCAGTAGTACGGACCTCAACAGGGACGAGCAGTACTTC. Its protein product is CASSTDLNRDEQYF. The full variable domain, completed using reference TRBV19 and TRBJ2-7, is DGGITQSPKYLFRKEGQNVTLSCEQNLNHDAMYWYRQDPGQGLRLIYYSQIVNDFQKGDIAEGYSVSREKKESFPLTVTSAQKNPTAFYLCASSTDLNRDEQYFGPGTRLTVT.

CDR3 in amino acids: CASSRTGQDEQYF. CDR3 coding DNA: TGTGCCAGCAGTAGGACAGGGCAAGACGAGCAGTACTTC. The chain is built from TRBV27 and TRBJ2-7; 8 nucleotides agree with TRBD1. The germline CDR1 and CDR2 sequences are MNHEY and SMNVEV (reference sequence). The CDR3 consists of 13 residues. V dropped 5 bases and J dropped 5; count of bases not matched to a gene: 5.

This sequence joins TRBV9 and TRBJ2-3; TRBD2 agrees at 11 bases. CDR1 and CDR2 (germline): SGDLS, YYNGEE. Germline trimming cut 4 bases from V and 4 bases from J; bases unmatched to any gene: 8. There are 16 residues in the CDR3. The CDR3 nucleotides are TGTGCCAGCAGCTTAACTAGCGGGAGTCCGCCAGATACGCAGTATTTT. This translates into CASSLTSGSPPDTQYF.

The rearrangement joins TRBV29-1 to TRBJ1-1; D is possibly TRBD1 (5 bases). The CDR3 loop spans 13 amino acids. The V end was cut by 4 bases, the J end by 1 base, with 10 bases between. Germline V gene sequence: CDR1 SQVTM, CDR2 ANQGSEA. CDR3 DNA: TGCAGCGTTGTGGGGGGACCGAACACTGAAGCTTTCTTT. Translation gives CSVVGGPNTEAFF.

The V gene is TRBV3-1 (or the pseudogene TRBV3-2), the J gene TRBJ2-7, with 11 bases that match TRBD2. Germline CDR1 reads LGHDT; CDR2 reads YNNKEL (reference sequence). Unmatched junction bases numbered 5, after V lost 1 base and J lost 6 bases. CDR3 size: 15 residues. CDR3 sequence reads: CASSQALAGGSEQYF. DNA of the CDR3: TGTGCCAGCAGCCAAGCGCTAGCGGGAGGTTCCGAGCAGTACTTC.

The CDR3 loop is CASSPPRERGGDEKLFF. The CDR3 DNA is TGTGCCAGCTCACCACCGAGAGAAAGGGGCGGTGATGAAAAACTGTTTTTT. This chain connects TRBV18 to TRBJ1-4, with D possibly matching TRBD1 (5 bases). Germline-derived CDR1 and CDR2 are KGHSH and LQKENI. CDR3 length equals 17 residues. Between the trimmed V and J ends, which lost 0 bases and 6 bases, there was a span of 17 bases.

The chain has TRBV27 and TRBJ1-2; tentative D call: TRBD1 (6 bases). V lost 5 bases and J lost 6, with 16 bases in between. The CDR3 contains 14 residues. Per germline, CDR1 MNHEY and CDR2 SMNVEV (reference sequence). The CDR3 DNA follows: TGTGCCAGCAGTCCCAGGGCCCGGACAGATGGCTACACCTTC. Translated: CASSPRARTDGYTF.

This clone was seen a few times. The genes are TRBV29-1 and TRBJ1-5; no definite D call. This CDR3 is built from 13 residues. Germline V CDR1 and CDR2: SQVTM, ANQGSEA. V shed 4 bases and J shed 3 bases, with 10 bases lying between them. CDR3 protein: CSVGGDNNQPQHF. The CDR3 region has the DNA TGCAGCGTTGGCGGGGATAACAATCAGCCCCAGCATTTT.